This paragraph reports one T cell receptor beta chain. Individuals aged about 18 to 89 years were recruited from about two dozen US areas. V was shortened by 5 bases and J by 1 base, with 11 bases between the two germline ends. The germline V gene encodes CDR1 MNHEY and CDR2 SMNVEV (reference sequence). The CDR3 is made up of 14 amino acids. As originally analysed: By means of reference gene primer amplification, nucleated cell counts were estimated. Using immunoSEQ multiplex PCR, the repertoire was profiled, and TCRdb retains in-frame clones only, with some absent. The DNA was the basis for D and trimming; V, J and clone size are from that table. Of roughly 320,000 clones listed, around 84% are singletons. This sample was included in a study of blood T cell repertoires in COVID-19.

Sequenced material: PBMCs or T cells enriched from blood (not recorded which). The sequence came from a man aged 25 to 40 who had recovered from COVID-19. The rearrangement links TRBV27 to TRBJ1-1; D remains ambiguous. The CDR3 bases are TGTGCCAGCAGTCACCTCCAGGAGAACACTGAAGCTTTCTTT. It is translated as CASSHLQENTEAFF.